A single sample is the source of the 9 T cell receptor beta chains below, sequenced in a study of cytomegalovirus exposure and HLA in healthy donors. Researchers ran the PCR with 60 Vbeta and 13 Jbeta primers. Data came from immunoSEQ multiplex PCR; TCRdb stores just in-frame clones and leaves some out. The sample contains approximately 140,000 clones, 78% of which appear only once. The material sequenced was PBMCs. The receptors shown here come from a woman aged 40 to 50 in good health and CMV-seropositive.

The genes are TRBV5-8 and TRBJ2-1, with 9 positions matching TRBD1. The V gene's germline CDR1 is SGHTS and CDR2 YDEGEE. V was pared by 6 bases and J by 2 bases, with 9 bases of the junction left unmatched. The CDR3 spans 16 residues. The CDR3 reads CASTTRGTGTYNEQFF. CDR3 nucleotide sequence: TGTGCCAGCACAACTCGGGGGACAGGGACCTACAATGAGCAGTTCTTC.

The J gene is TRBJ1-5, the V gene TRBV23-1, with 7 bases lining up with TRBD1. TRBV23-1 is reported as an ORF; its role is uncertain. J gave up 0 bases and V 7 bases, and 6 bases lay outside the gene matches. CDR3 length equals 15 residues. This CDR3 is CASTSGGFSNQPQHF. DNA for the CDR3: TGCGCCAGCACCTCAGGGGGATTTAGCAATCAGCCCCAGCATTTT.

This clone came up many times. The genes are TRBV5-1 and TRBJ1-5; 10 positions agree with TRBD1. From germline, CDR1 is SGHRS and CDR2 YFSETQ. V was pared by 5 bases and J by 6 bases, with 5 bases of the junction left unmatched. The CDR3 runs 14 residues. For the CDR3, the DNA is TGCGCCAGCAGTCCCGGGACAGGGGTTCAGCCCCAGCATTTT. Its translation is CASSPGTGVQPQHF.

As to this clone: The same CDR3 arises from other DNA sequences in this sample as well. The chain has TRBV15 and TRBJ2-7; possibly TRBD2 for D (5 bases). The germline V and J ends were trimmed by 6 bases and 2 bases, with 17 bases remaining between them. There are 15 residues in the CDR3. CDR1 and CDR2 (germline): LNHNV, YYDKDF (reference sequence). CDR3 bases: TGTGCCACCAGACCTGGAGCGGCACCCGCCTACGAGCAGTACTTC. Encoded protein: CATRPGAAPAYEQYF. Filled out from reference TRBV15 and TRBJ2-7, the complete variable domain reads DAMVIQNPRYQVTQFGKPVTLSCSQTLNHNVMYWYQQKSSQAPKLLFHYYDKDFNNEADTPDNFQSRRPNTSFCFLDIRSPGLGDTAMYLCATRPGAAPAYEQYFGPGTRLTVT.

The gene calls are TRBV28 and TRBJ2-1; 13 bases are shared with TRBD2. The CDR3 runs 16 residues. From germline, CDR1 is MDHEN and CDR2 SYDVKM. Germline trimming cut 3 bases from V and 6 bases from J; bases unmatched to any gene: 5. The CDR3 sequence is CASSFLLAGGLNEQFF. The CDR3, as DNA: TGTGCCAGCAGTTTCTTACTAGCGGGAGGGCTCAATGAGCAGTTCTTC.

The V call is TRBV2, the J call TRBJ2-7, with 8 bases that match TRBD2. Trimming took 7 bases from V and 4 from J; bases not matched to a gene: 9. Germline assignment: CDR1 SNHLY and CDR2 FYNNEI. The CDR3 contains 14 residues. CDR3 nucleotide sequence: TGTGCCAGCATCCCCGGGACTAGAGCTTACGAGCAGTACTTC. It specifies CASIPGTRAYEQYF.

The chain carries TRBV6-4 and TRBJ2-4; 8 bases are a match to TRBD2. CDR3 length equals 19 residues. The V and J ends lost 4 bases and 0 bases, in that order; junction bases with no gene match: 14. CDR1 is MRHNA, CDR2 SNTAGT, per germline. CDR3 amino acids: CASSGLLTGGLGAKNIQYF. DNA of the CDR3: TGTGCCAGCAGTGGACTACTAACGGGAGGGCTGGGAGCCAAAAACATTCAGTACTTC.

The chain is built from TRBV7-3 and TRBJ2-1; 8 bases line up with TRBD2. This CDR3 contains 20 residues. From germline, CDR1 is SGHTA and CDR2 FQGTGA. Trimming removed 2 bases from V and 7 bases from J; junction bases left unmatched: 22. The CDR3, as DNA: TGTGCCAGCAGCTTACGGAGGTCCTCCCAGGTCGTAATAGCGGGAAATGAGCAGTTCTTC. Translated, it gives CASSLRRSSQVVIAGNEQFF.

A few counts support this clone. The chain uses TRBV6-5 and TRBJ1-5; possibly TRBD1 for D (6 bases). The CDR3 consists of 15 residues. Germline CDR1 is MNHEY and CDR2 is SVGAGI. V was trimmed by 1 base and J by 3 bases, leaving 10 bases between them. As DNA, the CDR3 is TGTGCCAGCAGTTACTACGGACAGTACAATCAGCCCCAGCATTTT. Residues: CASSYYGQYNQPQHF.